Presented here are 22 T cell receptor beta chains from one specimen sequenced in a study of T cell changes during pregnancy in multiple sclerosis (dated by TCRdb to between 2018 and 2021). The library was made by the immunoSEQ multiplex PCR assay. The immuneACCESS repertoire file appears here via TCRdb, limited to in-frame rearrangements. These files lack a portion of the clones; in checked studies, under half of the deficit traces to unresolved V genes, and the cause of the others is not known. This sample comprises around 34,000 clones, over 90% of them detected only once. 0.39% of the sample lies in the top ten. Sample: CD4+ T cells from peripheral blood mononuclear cells, taken in the second trimester of pregnancy. The receptors were gathered from a female donor with multiple sclerosis, enrolled in a pregnancy study.

This clone has a single count. The J gene is TRBJ1-1, the V gene TRBV6-1; D is possibly TRBD1 (6 bases). Germline CDR1 MNHNS, CDR2 SASEGT. V was pared by 5 bases and J by 4 bases, with 14 bases between. The CDR3 is 14 residues long. The CDR3 DNA follows: TGTGCCAGCAGTCCGAGCACAGGGCCCACTGAAGCTTTCTTT. Protein product: CASSPSTGPTEAFF.

The rearrangement uses TRBV2 and TRBJ1-1; D gene uncertain. V gave up 0 bases and J gave up 11 bases, with 16 bases separating them. The germline CDR1 and CDR2 sequences are SNHLY and FYNNEI. This CDR3 is 14 amino acids long. The CDR3 loop reads CASSEAGARAEAFF. Here the CDR3 DNA reads TGTGCCAGCAGTGAAGCGGGCGCCAGAGCAGAGGCTTTCTTT.

The chain employs TRBV5-1 and TRBJ2-4; D may be TRBD1 (5 bases). Germline loops: CDR1 SGHRS, CDR2 YFSETQ. Trimming shortened V by 1 base and J by 0 bases, and 8 bases separated the two germline ends. The CDR3 contains 15 residues. The CDR3 bases are TGCGCCAGCAGCTTGCTTCAGGGAGCCAAAAACATTCAGTACTTC. Residues: CASSLLQGAKNIQYF.

The chain uses TRBV5-1 and TRBJ2-1, with 8 bases identical to TRBD2. The CDR3 has 12 residues. V dropped 0 bases and J dropped 15; count of bases not matched to a gene: 5. CDR1 SGHRS and CDR2 YFSETQ come from the germline V gene. CDR3 coding DNA: TGCGCCAGCAGCTTGGAAGCGGGGGCCCGGTTCTTC. Translating gives CASSLEAGARFF.

The rearrangement joins TRBV19 to TRBJ1-2, with TRBD1 matching over 9 bases. Trimming at V came to 5 bases and at J to 4 bases, leaving 8 bases not matched to a gene. CDR3 length equals 15 residues. In germline, CDR1 is LNHDA, CDR2 SQIVND (reference sequence). CDR3 nucleotide sequence: TGTGCCAGTAGTCTCGGGACAGGGATATTCTATGGCTACACCTTC. The encoded protein is CASSLGTGIFYGYTF.

The genes are TRBV7-3 and TRBJ2-1, with 7 positions matching TRBD1. The CDR3 extends over 13 amino acids. Trimming removed 5 bases from V and 8 bases from J; junction bases left unmatched: 6. Per the germline V gene, CDR1 is SGHTA and CDR2 is FQGTGA. The CDR3 spells CASSPIGGDEQFF. DNA for the CDR3: TGTGCCAGCAGCCCAATAGGGGGCGATGAGCAGTTCTTC.

The chain couples TRBV9 to TRBJ1-6; 7 nucleotides align to TRBD1. Trimming removed 3 bases from V and 5 bases from J; junction bases left unmatched: 5. CDR3 length: 15 residues. CDR1 and CDR2 from the germline V gene are SGDLS and YYNGEE. The CDR3 spells CASSAKGQNNSPLHF. The CDR3 DNA follows: TGTGCCAGCAGCGCCAAGGGACAGAATAATTCACCCCTCCACTTT.

The V call is TRBV18, the J call TRBJ2-7; weak D call: TRBD2 (5 bases). The germline gives CDR1 KGHSH, CDR2 LQKENI. The CDR3 sequence is 14 residues long. V shed 3 bases and J shed 0 bases, with 9 bases lying between them. The CDR3 is CASSPEALSYEQYF. In nucleotides, the CDR3 is TGTGCCAGCTCACCGGAGGCCCTCTCCTACGAGCAGTACTTC.

This clone has only one observation. The chain recombines TRBV7-2 with TRBJ2-3; D is unclear. V was cut by 4 bases and J by 2 bases, with 4 bases left in between. The CDR3 runs to 12 residues. Germline V gives CDR1 SGHTA, CDR2 FQGNSA. The DNA for the CDR3 is TGTGCCAGCAGCTATAACACAGATACGCAGTATTTT. Its translation: CASSYNTDTQYF.

V usage is TRBV4-2 and J usage is TRBJ2-1; TRBD1 aligns across 9 bases. Trimming took 4 bases from V and 9 from J; bases not matched to a gene: 16. CDR3 size: 17 residues. The germline gives CDR1 LGHNA, CDR2 YNFKEQ. CDR3 sequence: CASSLQRTGAAFGEQFF. The CDR3 nucleotides are TGTGCCAGCAGCCTCCAACGGACAGGGGCTGCCTTTGGTGAGCAGTTCTTC.

The chain recombines TRBV6-5 with TRBJ2-1, with D perhaps TRBD1 (6 bases). Germline lookup yields CDR1 MNHEY and CDR2 SVGAGI. V was clipped by 0 bases and J by 2 bases, with 8 bases between them. The CDR3 covers 15 residues. The CDR3 protein is CASSYSGAPYNEQFF. The CDR3 DNA reads as TGTGCCAGCAGTTACTCGGGGGCCCCCTACAATGAGCAGTTCTTC.

The V and J genes are TRBV7-6 and TRBJ2-2; D is unresolved. The germline V gene encodes CDR1 SGHVS and CDR2 FNYEAQ. Trimming shortened V by 3 bases and J by 7 bases, and 9 bases separated the two germline ends. The length of the CDR3 is 13 residues. The CDR3 DNA reads TGTGCCAGCAGCTTTTCAGGAATCGGGGAGCTGTTTTTT. Translation: CASSFSGIGELFF.

The chain couples TRBV15 to TRBJ1-2; TRBD1 matches 7 bases. Germline-derived CDR1 and CDR2 are LNHNV and YYDKDF (reference sequence). The CDR3 sequence is 15 residues long. Trimming cost V 1 base and J 4 bases; bases outside gene matches: 6. The DNA of the CDR3 is TGTGCCACCAGCAGAGCCCCAGGGGGGCCCTATGGCTACACCTTC. It is translated as CATSRAPGGPYGYTF.

This rearrangement joins TRBV25-1 to TRBJ2-3; no reliable D call. CDR1 MGHDK and CDR2 SYGVNS come from the germline V gene. The V gene lost 6 bases and the J gene lost 1 base, with 11 bases spanning the gap. The CDR3 consists of 14 residues. In DNA, the CDR3 is TGTGCCAGCAGCGGAGAAGTTGGCACAGATACGCAGTATTTT. This sequence encodes CASSGEVGTDTQYF.

The rearrangement joins TRBV30 to TRBJ1-4, with TRBD1 identical over 7 bases. CDR3 length: 14 residues. Germline V CDR1 and CDR2: GTSNPN, SVGIG (reference sequence). V trimming: 1 base; J trimming: 8 bases; junction bases outside the gene matches: 7. CDR3 nucleotide sequence: TGTGCCTGGAGTGCTGGGACAGCTGAAGAAAAACTGTTTTTT. Its protein product is CAWSAGTAEEKLFF.

The chain has TRBV9 and TRBJ2-2; 14 bases match TRBD2. Germline V CDR1 and CDR2: SGDLS, YYNGEE. Trimming removed 3 bases from V and 7 bases from J; junction bases left unmatched: 14. CDR3 length equals 19 residues. The CDR3 protein is CASSGLRLAGGPGFGELFF. CDR3 sequence (DNA): TGTGCCAGCAGCGGCCTCCGACTAGCGGGGGGGCCGGGGTTCGGGGAGCTGTTTTTT.

The V and J genes are TRBV27 and TRBJ1-1, with D perhaps TRBD1 (5 bases). Germline lookup yields CDR1 MNHEY and CDR2 SMNVEV (reference sequence). The CDR3 is made up of 15 amino acids. V was cut by 5 bases and J by 4 bases, with 17 bases left in between. Here the CDR3 reads CASSLLARVGTEAFF. The CDR3 nucleotides read TGTGCCAGCAGTCTCCTCGCCAGGGTGGGCACTGAAGCTTTCTTT.

The V and J genes are TRBV6-6 and TRBJ1-5, with D uncertain. This CDR3 region has 15 residues. V was trimmed by 6 bases and J by 0 bases, leaving 12 bases between them. Per germline, CDR1 MNHNY and CDR2 SVGAGI (reference sequence). In nucleotides, the CDR3 is TGTGCCAGCAGAGCTGCGAGTAATAGCAATCAGCCCCAGCATTTT. Protein: CASRAASNSNQPQHF.

This clone was observed a single time. The chain joins TRBV6-1 to TRBJ2-5; 9 bases are a match to TRBD1. J was trimmed by 0 bases and V by 11 bases; bases with no gene match: 7. This CDR3 has 14 residues. Germline V gives CDR1 MNHNS, CDR2 SASEGT. As DNA, the CDR3 is TGTGCCGTTCGGGACAGGGAGTACCAAGAGACCCAGTACTTC. Translation: CAVRDREYQETQYF.

The chain employs TRBV20-1 and TRBJ2-1; 8 nucleotides line up with TRBD2. The trim removed 5 bases at V and 10 bases at J, leaving 4 bases unmatched. Germline lookup yields CDR1 DFQATT and CDR2 SNEGSKA (reference sequence). The CDR3 has 11 amino acids. DNA for the CDR3: TGCAGTGCTGTGCGGGAGGACGAGCAGTTCTTC. Translating it yields CSAVREDEQFF.

This rearrangement joins TRBV10-3 to TRBJ1-3; no clear D. This CDR3 comprises 13 residues. The V gene's germline CDR1 is ENHRY and CDR2 SYGVKD. V gave up 7 bases and J gave up 0 bases, with 7 bases separating them. In nucleotides, the CDR3 is TGTGCCATCACCGACAACTCTGGAAACACCATATATTTT. Translated, it gives CAITDNSGNTIYF.

The chain has TRBV2 and TRBJ2-5; D call uncertain. The CDR3 has 14 residues. V lost 2 bases, J lost 4 bases, and 11 bases lay in between. CDR1 and CDR2 (germline): SNHLY, FYNNEI. The chain's CDR3 is CASSESRNPETQYF. CDR3 nucleotide sequence: TGTGCCAGCAGTGAAAGCAGGAACCCAGAGACCCAGTACTTC.